The 23 T cell receptor beta chains below all came from one sample that was sequenced in a study of T cells in Graves' hyperthyroidism and ophthalmopathy. Amplified TCR beta CDR3 regions derived from RNA transcripts. During a first-round RT-PCR of the TCR CDR3, the HTBI primer set was used. TCRdb fed the multiplex PCR reads into MiXCR, producing one record per CDR3 protein. The sample carries fewer than 400,000 distinct CDR3 sequences, over 15% recorded once. Sequences were obtained from blood. The receptors originated from a man aged 25-45 years with Graves' hyperthyroidism.

There are a few counts of this clonotype. V usage is TRBV12-3 or TRBV12-4 and J usage is TRBJ2-7; 11 nucleotides align to TRBD1. The CDR3 is 14 amino acids. The ends lost 6 bases at V and 7 bases at J; junction bases unmatched: 8. CDR3 in amino acids: CASSRTGGFREQYF. CDR3 in DNA: TGTGCCAGCAGCCGGACAGGGGGCTTTCGGGAGCAGTACTTC.

This clonotype was counted at least ten times. The V call is TRBV2, the J call TRBJ2-1; TRBD2 matches at 9 bases. Per germline, CDR1 SNHLY and CDR2 FYNNEI. V was clipped by 3 bases and J by 2 bases; unmatched bases: 14. This CDR3 has 19 amino acids. CDR3 nucleotide sequence: TGTGCCAGCAGTGAGTCAGGTTCGGCGGGAGGGTCCCCCTACAATGAGCAGTTCTTC. It specifies CASSESGSAGGSPYNEQFF.

The table lists this clonotype with many counts. The CDR3 DNA sequence: TGCGCCAGCAGTGACTCAACCGACCCGCTCTATGGCTACACCTTC. Encoded protein: CASSDSTDPLYGYTF. The rearrangement joins TRBV10-1 to TRBJ1-2; D remains unclear. The CDR3 runs 15 residues. Germline-derived CDR1 and CDR2 are WNHNN and SYGVQD (reference sequence). Trimming cost V 3 bases and J 4 bases, with 15 bases left between them.

This chain connects TRBV5-6 to TRBJ1-2; D uncertain. Germline CDR1 is SGHDT and CDR2 is YYEEEE. This CDR3 has 12 amino acids. V lost 4 bases and J lost 4, with 8 bases in between. The CDR3 is CASSPLSYGYTF. Written as DNA, the CDR3 is TGTGCCAGCAGCCCACTAAGCTATGGCTACACCTTC.

V usage is TRBV20-1 and J usage is TRBJ2-7; tentatively, D is TRBD1 or TRBD2 (5 bases each). Trimming removed 6 bases at V and 3 bases at J, with 15 bases between. Germline CDR1 is DFQATT and CDR2 is SNEGSKA (reference sequence). The CDR3 contains 13 residues. CDR3 in amino acids: CSATEGSGYEQYF. For the CDR3, the DNA is TGCAGTGCAACCGAGGGGTCGGGCTACGAGCAGTACTTC.

This clonotype was observed a handful of times. The V and J genes are TRBV4-1 and TRBJ2-7; the D is unclear. The V gene lost 0 bases and the J gene lost 4 bases, with 10 bases spanning the gap. The CDR3 loop spans 14 amino acids. Germline V lookup: CDR1 MGHRA, CDR2 YSYEKL. Here the CDR3 reads CASSQDRQIYEQYF. The CDR3 DNA sequence: TGCGCCAGCAGCCAAGATAGGCAGATTTACGAGCAGTACTTC.

At least ten counts were recorded for this clonotype. The chain uses TRBV20-1 and TRBJ2-3; 7 bases are shared with TRBD1. The V segment lost 0 bases and the J segment 2 bases; nucleotides outside the gene matches: 8. Germline CDR1 and CDR2: DFQATT and SNEGSKA (reference sequence). This CDR3 has 16 residues. CDR3 sequence reads: CSARDWGTAVTDTQYF. For the CDR3, the DNA is TGCAGTGCTAGAGATTGGGGGACAGCAGTCACAGATACGCAGTATTTT.

Many counts were recorded for this clonotype. V is TRBV7-9 and J is TRBJ2-1; the D is unclear. V lost 1 base and J lost 6, with 16 bases in between. This CDR3 has 16 residues. Germline CDR1 and CDR2: SEHNR and FQNEAQ (reference sequence). The CDR3 is CASSLVYGRVGNEQFF. The CDR3 nucleotides are TGTGCCAGCAGCTTAGTGTACGGAAGGGTGGGCAATGAGCAGTTCTTC.

This clonotype was counted at least ten times. V is TRBV5-5 and J is TRBJ2-4; D perhaps matches TRBD2 (6 bases). In germline, CDR1 is SGHKS, CDR2 YYEKEE (reference sequence). The CDR3 spans 16 residues. Trimming removed 0 bases at V and 3 bases at J, with 13 bases between. The CDR3 protein is CASSLGGGGFKNIQYF. The CDR3 nucleotides read TGTGCCAGCAGCTTGGGGGGAGGCGGCTTCAAAAACATTCAGTACTTC.

This sequence joins TRBV27 and TRBJ2-1; 12 bases agree with TRBD2. With 7 bases clipped from V and 8 bases from J, the junction kept 9 bases outside the gene matches. The CDR3 length is 15 residues. Germline V gene lookup returns CDR1 MNHEY and CDR2 SMNVEV (reference sequence). The DNA for the CDR3 is TGTGCCAGCAATTCCATGCCTAGCGGGAGGGATGAGCAGTTCTTC. Encoded protein: CASNSMPSGRDEQFF.

This clonotype showed up just a few times. This chain connects TRBV29-1 to TRBJ2-5; a possible D gene is TRBD2 (6 bases). The V end lost 5 bases, the J end lost 7 bases, and 23 bases lay between the germline ends. CDR1 SQVTM and CDR2 ANQGSEA come from the germline V gene. This CDR3 is 15 amino acids long. The DNA for the CDR3 is TGCAGCGTTAATAGCGGCACTACCTTCGGGGGGACCCAGTACTTC. It yields the protein CSVNSGTTFGGTQYF.

In this sample, this clonotype turned up many times. The chain links TRBV7-3 to TRBJ2-3, with D possibly matching TRBD2 (5 bases). Trimming removed 3 bases from V and 5 bases from J, with 12 bases in between. Germline loops: CDR1 SGHTA, CDR2 FQGTGA. The CDR3 has 14 residues. CDR3 coding DNA: TGTGCCAGCAGCTTCGGACTTGTGGGAGATACGCAGTATTTT. This encodes CASSFGLVGDTQYF.

This clonotype was detected ten times or more. This chain connects TRBV7-2 to TRBJ2-1; 8 bases match TRBD2. Germline CDR1 SGHTA, CDR2 FQGNSA. This CDR3 has 16 residues. V lost 5 bases, J lost 5 bases, and 11 bases stayed unmatched. Written as DNA, the CDR3 is TGTGCCAGCAGCCTCTGGGGTAGCGGGGCTAACAATGAGCAGTTCTTC. It encodes CASSLWGSGANNEQFF.

This clonotype was recorded many times. The rearrangement joins TRBV11-1 to TRBJ2-1; D gene ambiguous. This CDR3 has 13 amino acids. Germline-derived CDR1 and CDR2 are SGHAT and FQDESV (reference sequence). Trimming left V 5 bases short and J 5 bases short, with 10 bases between. In DNA form, the CDR3 reads TGTGCCAGCAGCCTCTTTGGAAACAATGAGCAGTTCTTC. Encoded protein: CASSLFGNNEQFF.

This clonotype occurred many times. This sequence joins TRBV20-1 and TRBJ2-7, with 7 bases lining up with TRBD2. The CDR3 is 14 amino acids. V lost 6 bases and J lost 4; bases outside the gene matches: 12. Germline CDR1 and CDR2: DFQATT and SNEGSKA (reference sequence). The CDR3 here is CSAQRESNSYEQYF. In nucleotides, the CDR3 is TGCAGTGCCCAGCGGGAATCTAACTCTTACGAGCAGTACTTC.

J is TRBJ1-3 and V is TRBV3-1; the D is unclear. From germline, CDR1 is LGHDT and CDR2 YNNKEL (reference sequence). Trimming removed 8 bases from V and 2 bases from J, with 4 bases in between. The CDR3 consists of 11 residues. Here the CDR3 reads CASDTGNTIYF. The CDR3 coding sequence is TGTGCCAGCGACACTGGAAACACCATATATTTT.

This clonotype has only a few counts. V usage is TRBV12-3 or TRBV12-4 and J usage is TRBJ2-3, with D possibly TRBD2 on 7 matching bases. V lost 6 bases, J lost 4 bases, and 17 bases lay in between. The CDR3 sequence is 15 residues long. CDR3 sequence reads: CASSALGGGPDTQYF. The DNA of the CDR3 is TGTGCCAGCAGCGCTCTGGGGGGGGGCCCAGATACGCAGTATTTT.

The V and J genes are TRBV20-1 and TRBJ2-1, with 8 bases aligning to TRBD2. CDR1 and CDR2 from the germline V gene are DFQATT and SNEGSKA (reference sequence). After removal of 3 bases from V and 8 bases from J, the junction contained 0 bases not matched to a gene. This CDR3 spans 11 amino acids. The CDR3 sequence: CSASGRDEQFF. CDR3 nucleotide sequence: TGCAGTGCTAGCGGGAGGGATGAGCAGTTCTTC.

J is TRBJ2-3 and V is TRBV7-8; TRBD2 matches 9 bases. Trimming took 0 bases from V and 2 from J; bases not matched to a gene: 3. The CDR3 consists of 16 residues. CDR1 and CDR2 (germline): SGHVS, FQNEAQ. CDR3 bases: TGTGCCAGCAGCTTAGCGTCTAGCGGGATCACAGATACGCAGTATTTT. Translated, it gives CASSLASSGITDTQYF.

The sample holds many counts of this clonotype. The chain employs TRBV12-3 or TRBV12-4 and TRBJ2-1, with 10 positions matching TRBD2. The V and J ends lost 6 bases and 4 bases, in that order; junction bases with no gene match: 6. CDR3 length: 15 residues. In DNA, the CDR3 is TGTGCCAGCAGCACTAGCGGGACGGTATACAATGAGCAGTTCTTC. Amino acids: CASSTSGTVYNEQFF.

This clonotype was observed at least ten times. The chain joins TRBV28 to TRBJ2-7; TRBD1 aligns across 7 bases. Germline V CDR1 and CDR2: MDHEN, SYDVKM. The CDR3 is made up of 17 amino acids. V lost 2 bases and J lost 1; bases outside the gene matches: 11. In nucleotides, the CDR3 is TGTGCCAGCAGTTTAAAAGAGGCCGGGACAGTTTCCTACGAGCAGTACTTC. This sequence encodes CASSLKEAGTVSYEQYF.

This clonotype has ten or more counts. The chain couples TRBV20-1 to TRBJ2-7; D is possibly TRBD1 or TRBD2 (6 bases each). The V gene's germline CDR1 is DFQATT and CDR2 SNEGSKA (reference sequence). CDR3 length: 14 residues. The V and J ends lost 2 bases and 0 bases respectively, with 11 bases between them. The CDR3, as DNA: TGCAGTGCTAGACCCTGGGGGGCCTCCTACGAGCAGTACTTC. Its protein is CSARPWGASYEQYF.

The rearrangement joins TRBV12-3 or TRBV12-4 to TRBJ2-3; tentative D call: TRBD1 (5 bases). The CDR3 spans 17 residues. The V and J ends lost 5 bases and 6 bases respectively, with 24 bases between them. The DNA of the CDR3 is TGTGCCAGCAGTCTAGTTGTGGACACACTTCCCACGGATACGCAGTATTTT. The encoded protein is CASSLVVDTLPTDTQYF.